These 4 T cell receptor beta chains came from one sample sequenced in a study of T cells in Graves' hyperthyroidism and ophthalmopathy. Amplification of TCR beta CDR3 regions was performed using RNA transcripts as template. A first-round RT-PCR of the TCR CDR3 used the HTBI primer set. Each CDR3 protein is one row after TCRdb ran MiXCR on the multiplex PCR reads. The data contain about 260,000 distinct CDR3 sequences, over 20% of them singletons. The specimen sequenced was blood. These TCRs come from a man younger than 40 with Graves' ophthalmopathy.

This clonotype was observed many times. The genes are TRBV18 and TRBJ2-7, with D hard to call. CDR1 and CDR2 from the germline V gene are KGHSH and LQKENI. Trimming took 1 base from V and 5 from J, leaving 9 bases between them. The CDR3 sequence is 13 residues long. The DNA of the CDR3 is TGTGCCAGCTCACCACTTGGCGGAAACGAGCAGTACTTC. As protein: CASSPLGGNEQYF.

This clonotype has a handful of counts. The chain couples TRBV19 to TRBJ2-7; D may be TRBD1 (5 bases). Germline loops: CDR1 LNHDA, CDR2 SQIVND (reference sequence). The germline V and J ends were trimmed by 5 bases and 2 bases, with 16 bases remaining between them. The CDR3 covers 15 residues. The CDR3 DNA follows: TGTGCCAGTAGTTTAAGACAGTCGGTTACCTACGAGCAGTACTTC. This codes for CASSLRQSVTYEQYF.

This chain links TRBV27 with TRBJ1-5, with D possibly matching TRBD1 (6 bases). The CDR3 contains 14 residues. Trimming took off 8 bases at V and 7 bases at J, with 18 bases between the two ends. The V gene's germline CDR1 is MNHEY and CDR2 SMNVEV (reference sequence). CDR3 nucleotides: TGTGCCAGCGGGAGGGAGGGGGTGGGCCAGCCCCAGCATTTT. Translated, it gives CASGREGVGQPQHF.

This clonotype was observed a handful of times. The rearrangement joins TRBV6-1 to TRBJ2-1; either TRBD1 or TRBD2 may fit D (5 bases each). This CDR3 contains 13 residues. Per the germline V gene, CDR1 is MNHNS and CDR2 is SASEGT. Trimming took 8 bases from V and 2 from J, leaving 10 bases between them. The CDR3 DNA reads TGTGCCAGCGCCTTGGGGGCCTACAATGAGCAGTTCTTC. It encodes CASALGAYNEQFF.